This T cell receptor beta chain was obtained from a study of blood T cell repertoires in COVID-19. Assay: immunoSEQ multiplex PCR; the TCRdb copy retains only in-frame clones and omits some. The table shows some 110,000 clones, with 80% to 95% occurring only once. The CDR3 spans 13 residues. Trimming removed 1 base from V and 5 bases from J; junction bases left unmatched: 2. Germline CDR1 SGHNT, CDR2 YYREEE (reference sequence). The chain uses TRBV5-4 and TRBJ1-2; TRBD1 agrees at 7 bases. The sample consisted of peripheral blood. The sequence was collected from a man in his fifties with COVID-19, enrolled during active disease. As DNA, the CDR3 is TGTGCCAGCAGCTTGCAGGGGGGATATGGCTACACCTTC. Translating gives CASSLQGGYGYTF.